What follows describes a single TCR beta chain. As originally analysed: Reference gene primer amplification gave nucleated cell count estimates. Data came from immunoSEQ multiplex PCR; TCRdb stores just in-frame clones and leaves some out. Clonal size and the V and J genes are those of that table, whereas D and trimming came from the DNA. The sample lists 150,000 to 160,000 clones; 75% to 90% were seen once. These data are taken from a study of blood T cell repertoires in COVID-19. In the study overall: Acute and convalescent COVID-19 samples came from the United States, Italy and Spain. In each case, the material was cDNA or gDNA derived from T cells, B-cell-depleted T cells, or PBMCs.

The sample comprised peripheral blood. The TCR was taken from a woman in her 70s with acute or convalescent COVID-19.

For the CDR3, the DNA is TGCACCAGCAAAATTCCCCGGGGGGATACGCAGTATTTT. It codes for CTSKIPRGDTQYF. The rearrangement uses TRBV1 and TRBJ2-3; no DNA check was done on the table's D call, TRBD2. TRBV1 represents a pseudogene. The CDR3 is 13 residues long.